This entry describes one T cell receptor beta chain. This clone was observed a single time. There is no known antigen for this receptor. The record has no base qualities; no much larger clone is one base away. Library prep was done by the immunoSEQ multiplex PCR assay. For the multiplex PCR, a mixture combining 60 forward primers for TCR Vbeta segments and 13 reverse primers for TCR Jbeta segments was used. Amplification of the CDR3 region of rearranged TCR beta genes was performed with a multiplex PCR assay on genomic DNA. The amplified TCR beta libraries were sequenced on the Illumina HiSeq System as 87-base-pair reads. From the authors' description of their analysis: Across the 700 or so repertoires, a later analysis counted around 80 million unique TCR beta chains, roughly 11 million of which were shared by at least two donors. Raw reads were error-corrected and collapsed into unique sequences with a nearest-neighbor algorithm that merged closely related sequences to remove PCR and sequencing errors. Alignment of CDR3 sequences to IMGT reference sequences was used to assign V, D and J gene segments. For a sequence to be retained, a match of at least six nucleotides was required to both a V gene segment and a J gene segment. A rearrangement counted as productive if the CDR3 had no stop codons and remained in frame with V and J, and every other rearrangement counted as non-productive. Following IMGT convention, CDR3 was defined as the stretch from the second conserved V-encoded cysteine up to the conserved J-encoded phenylalanine. The earlier analysis of 587 of the donors excluded any sequence lacking an unambiguous match to a single V gene segment. In an earlier analysis of some 590 of the donors, a V segment was called functional when productive rearrangements were above 56.7%, and segregating when the standard deviation between donors exceeded 5%. To diagnose cytomegalovirus status from the catalog of TCR beta chain sequences, a statistical classification framework was built. V and J gene assignment, in a later analysis, came from comparing TCR nucleotide sequences with IMGT/GENE-DB human TR gene sequences. Using the TCRdist pipeline, a later analysis assigned CDR3 sequences along with most-parsimonious VDJ recombination scenarios. A later analysis defined each TCR beta chain by its CDR3 amino acid sequence plus V-gene family, and excluded reads lacking a unique V-gene family. To address suspected cross-contamination and a sequencing artifact, a later analysis removed approximately 600 highly shared, low-generation-probability nucleotide sequences. In a later analysis, a clonal expansion index was calculated for each public chain from normalized within-repertoire ranks of inferred template counts. Generation probabilities in a later analysis came from a VDJ recombination model fitted to out-of-frame rearrangements, and those results were checked against IGoR. In a later analysis, TCR-TCR, TCR-HLA and TCR-CMV co-occurrence was scored with hypergeometric tests, and a repertoire-size bias correction was applied to TCR pairs. A later analysis estimated false discovery rates by permuting HLA or CMV assignments 20 times. In a later analysis, co-occurring TCRs were grouped with DBSCAN, and TCRdist sequence similarity was added when clustering was performed within HLA-allele-positive subsets. For co-occurrence clustering, repertoires with fewer than 30,000 or more than 120,000 public chains were excluded, along with about five repertoires with anomalous nucleotide sharing. In its TCRdb copy, this immuneACCESS table keeps in-frame sequences only and misses some clones. Where compared with another copy, unresolved V genes explain less than half of these, and the others have no known cause. V, J and clone size reflect that table, while D and trimming were determined from the DNA. Counted in this sample were roughly 120,000 clones; 74% of them appeared once. The ten most abundant clones make up 11% of the sample.

According to the germline V gene (reference sequence), CDR1 reads SGHNT and CDR2 reads YYREEE. V lost 2 bases and J lost 3 bases; the stretch between them is 11 bases long. The CDR3 runs 14 residues from the cysteine to the phenylalanine. The entry retains the CDR3 DNA only, 42 bases that are in frame from base 1. The cohort consisted of hundreds of healthy bone marrow donors. Cohort members were all nominally healthy when sampled, although unrecorded immune exposures were likely present. The donor was CMV seropositive and was included in the group of some 290 seropositive cohort members. A peripheral blood sample was provided by each donor, and peripheral blood mononuclear cells were used for TCR beta sequencing. The Qiagen DNeasy Blood Extraction Kit was used to extract genomic DNA from the blood cell samples. This sample was taken from a study of cytomegalovirus exposure and HLA in healthy donors (TCRdb year 2017). General notes on the study: An earlier analysis of fewer than 750 of the donors reported approximately 260 Gb of sequence data and 117 million unique TCR beta sequences obtained from roughly 180 million T cells. An early release covering roughly 580 HLA-typed donors comprised 250 to 350 gigabases of sequencing data and about 90 million unique TCR sequences. Of the roughly 410 genotyped donors, more than 75% were placed in the genetic ancestry cluster associated with self-reported Caucasian donors. The aim of the study was to test whether cataloging public T cell receptors could identify signatures of past pathogen exposure. The T cell repertoires of several hundred subjects were profiled by immunosequencing and related to cytomegalovirus serostatus. In addition to the first cohort of 666 subjects, a separate validation cohort of 130 or so different subjects was used. High-throughput TCR immunosequencing, statistical association of individual TCRs with disease status, and machine learning were combined to predict cytomegalovirus infection status. To study patterns of TCR occurrence, a later analysis re-analyzed previously published TCR beta repertoires from several hundred donors and added high-resolution HLA genotyping. Rather than drawing on any new phenotypic data, the later analysis identified candidate immune exposures from TCR beta sequences and the way those sequences occurred across donors. An earlier analysis of approximately 640 of the donors applied high-throughput TCR beta sequencing to assess whether each TCR beta V gene segment acted as functional or pseudogenic. Donor age, sex, ethnicity and CMV serostatus were compiled alongside the repertoire data. In a later genetic analysis, genome-wide SNP genotypes for about 65% of the roughly 670 donors were used, and that subset was treated as a discovery cohort. All discovery cohort repertoires had been generated using a single sequencing platform. Class I and class II HLA loci were covered by the typing at four-digit resolution. The number of typed donors differed by locus: about 620-640 for A, B, C, DRB1 and DQB1; approximately 540 for DQA1; around 580 for DPA1; and some 450 for DPB1. About five DR-DQ haplotypes were handled as single units for association and clustering because linkage in the cohort was strong. Among roughly 400 genotyped donors of the cohort, an average of around 240,000 unique TCR beta nucleotide sequences were sequenced per donor, around 20% of them non-productive.

Findings and caveats that apply to the study as a whole: Strong co-occurrence of HLA alleles, especially DR and DQ, made assigning TCR associations to individual alleles difficult. Most TCR sequences were observed very rarely across donors, whereas some public TCRs were present in many individuals. In an earlier analysis of a few hundred of the donors, most TCR beta V segments were observed in productive rearrangements about 90% or about 30% of the time, broadly matching IMGT annotations. Only TCR beta chains were sequenced in this cohort, and the absence of alpha or paired-chain data limited detectable features. In a later analysis, HLA-associated TCR beta chains were found to be more clonally expanded and to have lower generation probabilities than equally common non-associated chains. In both the original and validation cohorts, the classifier was reported to diagnose cytomegalovirus status with high specificity and sensitivity. Immune exposure information for the cohort was limited to CMV serostatus. A few of the identified cytomegalovirus-associated TCR beta chains were confirmed in vitro to be specific for cytomegalovirus antigens. Because counts were too low, approximately 15 rarely observed V segments, including chromosome 9 orphons, were excluded from the earlier analysis of fewer than 650 of the donors. Roughly uniform sequencing depth across donors was assumed in presence/absence analyses, although this assumption may not hold. Because HLA typing was unavailable for some donors at each locus, only the typed subset was used in association tests. Most CMV-associated TCR beta chains appeared to be HLA-restricted in a later analysis, and the HLA associations seemed to be driven largely by CMV exposure. In a later analysis, more than 15,000 TCR beta sequences were associated with specific HLA alleles at a false discovery rate of 0.05. A group of highly shared sequence variants was considered likely to be a technical artifact of the sequencing pipeline. The authors suggested that the approach could potentially be extended to other disease states and immunological phenotypes. A total of some 180 TCR beta chains were listed by the study as associated with cytomegalovirus. A further reported finding was that TCR beta sequences accurately predicted the HLA-A and HLA-B alleles for most subjects in the first cohort. Linkage disequilibrium might explain the correlated functional status among segregating V segments, but an unknown experimental factor could not be ruled out. According to a later genetic analysis, donors in an Asian-associated ancestry cluster had fewer N-insertions in productive TCRs than the approximately 700-donor mean. In a later analysis, several top co-occurrence clusters were reported to appear linked to parvovirus B19, influenza, CMV and Epstein-Barr virus. In a later analysis, TCR association rates were found to vary across HLA loci, with the most associated TCRs seen for DRB1 alleles and the fewest for HLA-C alleles. V-gene and J-gene trimming of TCR beta chains was associated with a missense DCLRE1C variant in a later genetic analysis, and the association was replicated in an independent cohort. Because the 87-base-pair reads could not distinguish some IMGT-functional V segments, including TRBV6-2 and TRBV6-3, those segments were excluded.

This clonotype originated in a woman between 50 and 59 years old in good health and CMV-seropositive. This chain is built from TRBV5-4 and TRBJ1-1; TRBD1 might be the D gene, on 5 matching bases. Sequencing used PBMCs. The DNA reads TGTGCCAGCAGCTTCAGGGTCTCGGACACTGAAGCTTTCTTT. Protein translation: CASSFRVSDTEAFF.